Listed below are T cell receptor beta chains from one sample, sequenced in a study of T cell responses to AZD1222 COVID-19 vaccine. Repertoires were generated with immunoSEQ multiplex PCR, while TCRdb's copy carries only in-frame clones and drops some. This sample carries about 110,000 clones, about 86% of them seen once, and the ten largest clones take 3.3%. The material was peripheral blood, obtained on day 0 of AZD1222 vaccination. These TCRs come from an adult in good health. The CDR3 runs from the conserved cysteine through the conserved F or W. A D gene is named only where the DNA matches it firmly. Clone sizes are given selectively: once, few, many, or a class where the clone is expanded.

NA	NA	TRBV6-5	TRBJ1-2	CASNPDGGGYTF	TGTGCCAGCAATCCAGATGGGGGGGGCTACACCTTC
NA	NA	TRBV5-1	TRBJ1-2	CASSLDPGADGYTF	TGCGCCAGCAGCTTGGATCCGGGGGCGGATGGCTACACCTTC
NA	once	TRBV11-3	TRBJ1-1	CASSGQTAEAFF	TGTGCCAGCAGCGGACAAACAGCTGAAGCTTTCTTT
NA	NA	TRBV2	TRBJ1-5	CASSEIRSGQPQHF	TGTGCCAGCAGTGAGATACGGAGCGGCCAGCCCCAGCATTTT
TRBD2	NA	TRBV18	TRBJ2-3	CASSPPALAADTQYF	TGTGCCAGCTCACCACCCGCACTAGCGGCTGATACGCAGTATTTT
NA	NA	TRBV10-3	TRBJ1-2	CAISLGQGFTYGYTF	TGTGCCATCAGTTTGGGGCAGGGTTTCACGTATGGCTACACCTTC
TRBD1	once	TRBV18	TRBJ1-1	CASSPPGGESTEAFF	TGTGCCAGCTCACCCCCAGGGGGCGAGAGCACTGAAGCTTTCTTT
NA	NA	TRBV5-4	TRBJ1-4	CASSLAGRGESSTNEKLFF	TGTGCCAGCAGCTTGGCCGGCAGGGGAGAGTCGTCAACTAATGAAAAACTGTTTTTT
TRBD2	few	TRBV11-2	TRBJ2-3	CASSYGGSTDTQYF	TGTGCCAGCAGCTACGGGGGGAGCACAGATACGCAGTATTTT
NA	NA	TRBV5-6	TRBJ1-2	CASRASGRSYGYTF	TGTGCCAGCAGAGCCTCGGGCAGATCCTATGGCTACACCTTC
NA	NA	TRBV18	TRBJ1-4	CASSPWENEKLFF	TGTGCCAGCTCACCATGGGAGAATGAAAAACTGTTTTTT
NA	NA	TRBV5-1	TRBJ1-4	CASRNLDAYEKLFF	TGCGCCAGCAGGAACTTAGATGCCTACGAAAAACTGTTTTTT
TRBD1	NA	TRBV28	TRBJ1-4	CASRPNPGQGNEKLFF	TGTGCCAGCAGACCAAATCCGGGACAGGGGAATGAAAAACTGTTTTTT
TRBD1	NA	TRBV6-5	TRBJ2-7	CASSYSGTDSYEQYF	TGTGCCAGCAGTTACTCAGGGACAGATTCCTACGAGCAGTACTTC
TRBD1	NA	TRBV7-2	TRBJ1-5	CASSLNGQGAGGQPQHF	TGTGCCAGCAGCTTAAACGGACAGGGGGCGGGAGGGCAGCCCCAGCATTTT
TRBD2	NA	TRBV7-6	TRBJ2-7	CASSLKPPSGSTYEQYF	TGTGCCAGCAGCTTAAAGCCCCCTAGCGGGTCCACCTACGAGCAGTACTTC
TRBD1	NA	TRBV19	TRBJ2-7	CASSSGTGSYEQYF	TGTGCCAGTAGCTCCGGGACAGGGTCCTACGAGCAGTACTTC
TRBD2	NA	TRBV27	TRBJ2-1	CASSLLPGTSGGHNEQFF	TGTGCCAGCAGTTTACTCCCTGGGACTAGCGGGGGTCACAATGAGCAGTTCTTC
NA	NA	TRBV19	TRBJ1-5	CASSIRGYADTSNQPQHF	TGTGCCAGTAGTATACGGGGTTATGCGGACACTAGCAATCAGCCCCAGCATTTT
NA	NA	TRBV11-2	TRBJ2-3	CASSSPTRADTQYF	TGTGCCAGCAGCTCCCCCACTAGAGCAGATACGCAGTATTTT
TRBD1	NA	TRBV15	TRBJ1-5	CATSPQYSTGNQPQHF	TGTGCCACCAGCCCTCAGTATTCGACAGGGAATCAGCCCCAGCATTTT
NA	NA	TRBV5-4	TRBJ1-1	CASSLVQGTEAFF	TGTGCCAGCAGCTTGGTACAGGGAACTGAAGCTTTCTTT
NA	NA	TRBV5-1	TRBJ1-5	CASSPRPADSNQPQHF	TGCGCCAGCAGCCCACGACCGGCCGATAGCAATCAGCCCCAGCATTTT
TRBD2	NA	TRBV5-4	TRBJ2-2	CASSLARTSGGKNTGELFF	TGTGCCAGCAGCTTGGCCCGGACTAGCGGGGGGAAGAACACCGGGGAGCTGTTTTTT
TRBD2	few	TRBV7-9	TRBJ2-7	CASRPGTSGGPSYEQYF	TGTGCCAGCAGACCCGGGACTAGCGGGGGGCCCTCCTACGAGCAGTACTTC
NA	NA	TRBV3-1/TRBV3-2	TRBJ2-7	CASSQAPGQSTYEQYF	TGTGCCAGCAGCCAGGCTCCGGGACAAAGCACTTACGAGCAGTACTTC
TRBD1	NA	TRBV12-3/TRBV12-4	TRBJ1-2	CASAQTGNYGYTF	TGTGCCAGCGCCCAGACAGGGAACTATGGCTACACCTTC
NA	NA	TRBV6-5	TRBJ2-7	CASSPQGTAYEQYF	TGTGCCAGCAGCCCCCAGGGTACGGCCTACGAGCAGTACTTC
TRBD1	NA	TRBV2	TRBJ2-5	CASKGQQETQYF	TGTGCCAGCAAGGGACAGCAAGAGACCCAGTACTTC
NA	NA	TRBV6-2/TRBV6-3	TRBJ2-7	CASSYSKRGSLDYEQYF	TGTGCCAGCAGTTACTCGAAGAGGGGAAGTTTAGATTACGAGCAGTACTTC
NA	NA	TRBV30	TRBJ1-1	CAWSSSPNTEAFF	TGTGCCTGGAGTAGTTCACCAAACACTGAAGCTTTCTTT
TRBD2	NA	TRBV19	TRBJ2-1	CASSTWRGVRNEQFF	TGTGCCAGTAGTACGTGGCGGGGGGTTCGGAATGAGCAGTTCTTC
NA	NA	TRBV30	TRBJ2-2	CAWRGLGLGELFF	TGTGCCTGGAGGGGGCTAGGGCTCGGGGAGCTGTTTTTT
NA	NA	TRBV7-5	TRBJ2-2	CVRSFFRDRGRTGELFF	TGTGTCAGAAGCTTCTTCCGGGACAGGGGTAGGACCGGGGAGCTGTTTTTT
NA	NA	TRBV25-1	TRBJ2-3	CASSEGTSESTDTQYF	TGTGCCAGCAGTGAGGGTACCTCTGAGAGCACAGATACGCAGTATTTT